The rows below give T cell receptor beta chains drawn from one sample of a study of a mutant IDH1 vaccine in newly diagnosed glioma. Antigen specificity for these receptors is unknown. The method was immunoSEQ multiplex PCR; TCRdb's version includes in-frame clones alone and lacks a portion of them. The sample holds about 36,000 clones, 75% to 85% seen once. Here the sequenced sample was PBMCs, taken from a glioma patient whose treatment included an IDH1 peptide vaccine. These receptors were collected from a man aged 50-59 years with glioma. Both conserved end residues are part of each CDR3. D genes are given only for firm matches. A row's size may be missing; if present it is once, few, many or a size class.

V	D	J	size	DNA	CDR3
TRBV6-6	NA	TRBJ1-1	few	TGTGCCAGCAGTTTCGTCGTCGGAGAGAAAACTGAAGCTTTCTTT	CASSFVVGEKTEAFF
TRBV5-4	NA	TRBJ2-1	NA	TGTGCCAGCAGCTTGGAATCGCCCGGTAGCTACAATGAGCAGTTCTTC	CASSLESPGSYNEQFF
TRBV11-1	TRBD1	TRBJ1-1	NA	TGTGCCAGCAGCTCCTTGACAGGGGTGAACACTGAAGCTTTCTTT	CASSSLTGVNTEAFF
TRBV5-1	TRBD2	TRBJ2-1	once	TGCGCCAGCAGCTTGGGGGGACTAGCCTCTGACAATGAGCAGTTCTTC	CASSLGGLASDNEQFF
TRBV11-2	TRBD2	TRBJ2-7	NA	TGTGCCAGCAGCGGGATAGCGGGGATCTTCGAGCAGTACTTC	CASSGIAGIFEQYF
TRBV15	TRBD2	TRBJ2-3	NA	TGTGCCACCAGCAAGCGAAGCGGGGCTAGCACAGATACGCAGTATTTT	CATSKRSGASTDTQYF
TRBV11-2	NA	TRBJ1-1	once	TGTGCCAGCAGCCCCGTGCGGGGGGCATACACTGAAGCTTTCTTT	CASSPVRGAYTEAFF
TRBV6-1	NA	TRBJ2-5	NA	TGTGCCAGCAGTGAAATGGTCAACGAAGAGACCCAGTACTTC	CASSEMVNEETQYF
TRBV5-1	NA	TRBJ2-6	NA	TGCGCCAGCAGCTTGGAGGCACATGGGGCCAACGTCCTGACTTTC	CASSLEAHGANVLTF
TRBV5-5	NA	TRBJ1-4	NA	TGTGCCAGCAGAAGGGACACCCCGGGATCGTGGAATGAAAAACTGTTTTTT	CASRRDTPGSWNEKLFF
TRBV4-2	NA	TRBJ2-7	NA	TGTGCCAGCAGCCAGGCAGGGCAGAACTACGAGCAGTACTTC	CASSQAGQNYEQYF
TRBV5-6	NA	TRBJ1-4	NA	TGTGCCAGCACACCCTCCGGGGGAACTAATGAAAAACTGTTTTTT	CASTPSGGTNEKLFF
TRBV5-1	NA	TRBJ1-4	NA	TGCGCCAGCAGTAGTAGGGACTCAACTAATGAAAAACTGTTTTTT	CASSSRDSTNEKLFF